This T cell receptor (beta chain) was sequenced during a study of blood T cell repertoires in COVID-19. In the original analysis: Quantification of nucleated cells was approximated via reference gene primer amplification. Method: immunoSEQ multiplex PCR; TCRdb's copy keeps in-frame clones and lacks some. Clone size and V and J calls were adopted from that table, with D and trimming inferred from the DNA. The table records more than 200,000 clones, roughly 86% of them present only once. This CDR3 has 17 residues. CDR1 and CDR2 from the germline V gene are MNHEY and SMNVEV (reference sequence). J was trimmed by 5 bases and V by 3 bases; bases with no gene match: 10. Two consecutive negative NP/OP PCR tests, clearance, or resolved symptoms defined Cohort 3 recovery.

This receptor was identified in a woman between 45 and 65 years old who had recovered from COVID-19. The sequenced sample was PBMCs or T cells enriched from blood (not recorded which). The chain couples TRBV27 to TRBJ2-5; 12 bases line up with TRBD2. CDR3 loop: CASSLVASGRGRETQYF. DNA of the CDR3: TGTGCCAGCAGTTTGGTAGCTAGCGGGAGGGGTAGGGAGACCCAGTACTTC.